This is a list of T cell receptor beta chains from one sample in a study of blood T cell repertoires in COVID-19. Assay used: immunoSEQ multiplex PCR; TCRdb lists only in-frame clones, some missing. The sample includes about 200,000 clones, roughly 77% of them seen just once. The specimen was peripheral blood. The receptors originated from a woman in her 40s with COVID-19, enrolled during active disease. CDR3s include the opening cysteine and the closing phenylalanine or tryptophan. A D gene is named only where the DNA matches it firmly. Some rows mark clone size as missing; the rest say once, few, many or name a class of expanded clone.

j_call clone_size v_call d_call cdr3_aa cdr3_nt
TRBJ1-2 . TRBV7-9 TRBD1 CASSLRQGAQGGYGYTF TGTGCCAGCAGCTTACGACAGGGGGCGCAGGGTGGCTATGGCTACACCTTC
TRBJ2-7 . TRBV27 . CASTPRQGQDEQYF TGTGCCAGCACCCCCCGGCAGGGCCAGGACGAGCAGTACTTC
TRBJ2-2 once TRBV30 TRBD2 CAWTVRGSGTGELFF TGTGCCTGGACGGTACGCGGGAGTGGTACCGGGGAGCTGTTTTTT
TRBJ1-6 . TRBV5-5 TRBD1 CASKLGQGISPLHF TGTGCCAGCAAACTAGGACAGGGGATTTCACCCCTCCACTTT
TRBJ1-3 . TRBV15 . CATSRVGGAGNTIYF TGTGCCACCAGCAGAGTAGGAGGTGCTGGAAACACCATATATTTT
TRBJ1-4 . TRBV6-6 TRBD1 CASSRTGQMGEKLFF TGTGCCAGCAGCCGGACAGGGCAAATGGGTGAAAAACTGTTTTTT
TRBJ2-5 . TRBV7-3 . CASSLLPGQLQGETQYF TGTGCCAGCAGCTTATTGCCGGGACAACTACAGGGAGAGACCCAGTACTTC
TRBJ2-2 . TRBV7-3 TRBD1 CASSLTRQGVDTGELFF TGTGCCAGCAGCTTAACGCGACAGGGTGTTGACACCGGGGAGCTGTTTTTT
TRBJ2-2 . TRBV6-6 TRBD1 CASSYGTGFTGELFF TGTGCCAGCAGTTACGGGACAGGGTTCACCGGGGAGCTGTTTTTT
TRBJ2-7 . TRBV11-2 . CASRPIRGSSPEQYF TGTGCCAGCAGACCTATTAGGGGGTCTAGCCCCGAGCAGTACTTC
TRBJ2-5 . TRBV19 TRBD2 CASSKVAGGETQYF TGTGCCAGTAGCAAAGTAGCGGGAGGAGAGACCCAGTACTTC
TRBJ1-4 . TRBV5-6 . CASSLGGRKEKLFF TGTGCCAGCAGCTTGGGCGGGCGGAAAGAAAAACTGTTTTTT
TRBJ1-4 . TRBV6-2/TRBV6-3 . CASSYPPEGRNEKLFF TGTGCCAGCAGTTACCCCCCGGAGGGCAGGAATGAAAAACTGTTTTTT
TRBJ1-2 . TRBV6-4 TRBD1 CASILPGDRGNYGYTF TGTGCCAGCATCCTCCCTGGGGACAGGGGCAACTATGGCTACACCTTC
TRBJ1-6 . TRBV3-1/TRBV3-2 TRBD1 CASSQVRGRNSPLHF TGTGCCAGCAGCCAAGTGAGGGGGCGTAATTCACCCCTCCACTTT
TRBJ1-1 . TRBV5-8 . CASSGGGLMFTEAFF TGTGCCAGCAGCGGGGGGGGGCTGATGTTCACTGAAGCTTTCTTT
TRBJ2-3 . TRBV30 TRBD2 CAWSSLLAGANTQYF TGTGCCTGGAGCTCTCTACTAGCGGGAGCTAATACGCAGTATTTT
TRBJ1-6 . TRBV27 . CASSFTAGPRSPLHF TGTGCCAGCAGTTTCACCGCAGGGCCACGATCACCCCTCCACTTT
TRBJ1-6 . TRBV6-2/TRBV6-3 . CASSYGQGSSPLHF TGTGCCAGCAGTTACGGTCAGGGGAGTTCACCCCTCCACTTT
TRBJ2-7 . TRBV5-1 TRBD2 CASRPPAGSSYEQYF TGCGCCAGCAGACCCCCAGCGGGAAGCTCCTACGAGCAGTACTTC
TRBJ1-2 . TRBV9 . CASSVATGTNSYGYTF TGTGCCAGCAGCGTCGCTACCGGGACAAATAGCTATGGCTACACCTTC
TRBJ1-5 . TRBV7-2 . CASSFGKDSQPQHF TGTGCCAGCAGCTTCGGAAAGGACTCCCAGCCCCAGCATTTT
TRBJ2-2 . TRBV10-1 . CATKSGPGELFF TGCGCCACCAAGAGCGGTCCAGGGGAGCTGTTTTTT
TRBJ2-5 . TRBV7-2 TRBD2 CASSFSGAGGVETQYF TGTGCCAGCAGCTTCTCCGGAGCGGGAGGGGTGGAGACCCAGTACTTC
TRBJ2-4 . TRBV5-4 TRBD1 CASSLWGQGAIKNIQYF TGTGCCAGCAGCTTGTGGGGGCAGGGGGCAATCAAAAACATTCAGTACTTC
TRBJ2-2 . TRBV18 TRBD1 CASSPTGTANTGELFF TGTGCCAGCTCACCAACCGGGACAGCCAACACCGGGGAGCTGTTTTTT